This record concerns one T cell receptor (beta chain) sequence. What it binds is not known. Produced via immunoSEQ multiplex PCR; TCRdb's table is partial and in-frame only. The sample has 130,000 to 150,000 clones, around 88% seen once. This entry belongs to a study of T cell responses to AZD1222 COVID-19 vaccine. Study results and limitations: There were repertoire samples only from the period after the peak T cell response. Receipt of two AZD1222 doses was followed by a rise in Spike-specific TCR breadth and depth.

The germline gives CDR1 SGHRS, CDR2 YFSETQ. There are 14 residues in the CDR3. Between the trimmed V and J ends, which lost 4 bases and 1 base, there was a span of 11 bases. Sequenced material: peripheral blood, taken on day 0 of AZD1222 vaccination. This receptor was identified in an adult in good health. The genes are TRBV5-1 and TRBJ2-5; no reliable D call. The CDR3 loop reads CASSLNRFQETQYF. For the CDR3, the DNA is TGCGCCAGCAGCCTGAACAGATTCCAAGAGACCCAGTACTTC.